The source of this T cell receptor (beta chain) is a study of CD8 T cells in Susac syndrome. V lost 8 bases to trimming and J lost 0 bases, with 13 bases between them. CDR3 length equals 14 residues. Germline V gene lookup returns CDR1 SEHNR and CDR2 FQNEAQ (reference sequence). Random hexamers primed reverse transcription of 0.5 to 1 ug RNA. TCRdb fed the immunoSEQ multiplex PCR reads into MiXCR, producing one record per CDR3 protein. The sample contains more than 75,000 distinct CDR3 sequences, 90% to 95% of which appear only once. The clonotype comes from a human donor in good health. The material sequenced was CD8+ T cells from PBMCs. The V call is TRBV7-9, the J call TRBJ1-1; D might be TRBD1 (5 bases). The CDR3 region is CASGEGPMNTEAFF. CDR3 nucleotides: TGTGCCAGCGGGGAGGGGCCTATGAACACTGAAGCTTTCTTT.